This T cell receptor beta chain originates from a study of response to subunit inactivated influenza vaccine. TCRdb passed the RT-PCR reads through MiXCR, listing each CDR3 protein once. The table lists around 650,000 distinct CDR3 sequences, around 16% of them singletons. A few counts support this clonotype. The receptor was derived from a man aged 50-59 years who received an inactivated influenza vaccine. Sequencing used PBMCs from blood, obtained 11 to 12 days after vaccination.

CDR3 in DNA: TGTGCCAGCAACCTGGGGGGATTTCATTCTAATTCACCCCTCCACTTT. Translated, it gives CASNLGGFHSNSPLHF. The chain uses TRBV7-2 and TRBJ1-6; a weak D match, TRBD1 (5 bases). The CDR3 covers 16 residues. Germline lookup yields CDR1 SGHTA and CDR2 FQGNSA. Trimming took 7 bases from V and 6 from J, leaving 19 bases between them.